The rows below give T cell receptor beta chains drawn from one sample of a study of blood T cell repertoires in COVID-19. The data were produced by immunoSEQ multiplex PCR, yet TCRdb's version contains in-frame clones alone and is incomplete. The table lists 150,000 or so clones, around 89% of them singletons. The specimen sequenced was PBMCs or T cells enriched from blood (not recorded which). The source of these receptors is a woman in her 50s who had recovered from COVID-19. The CDR3 runs from the conserved cysteine through the conserved F or W. D genes are given only for firm matches. Only part of the rows carry a size: once, few, many, or a class if the clone is expanded.

clone_size | cdr3_length | j_call | d_call | v_call | cdr3_aa | cdr3_nt
once | 13 | TRBJ1-2 | TRBD1 | TRBV30 | CAWRKTGVHGYTF | TGTGCCTGGAGGAAAACAGGGGTTCATGGCTACACCTTC
. | 15 | TRBJ1-2 | TRBD1 | TRBV7-3 | CASSPSGTGDYGYTF | TGTGCCAGCAGCCCATCCGGGACAGGGGACTATGGCTACACCTTC
. | 14 | TRBJ2-4 | . | TRBV27 | CASSPGLFGNIQYF | TGTGCCAGCAGTCCAGGACTGTTCGGGAACATTCAGTACTTC
. | 13 | TRBJ1-1 | TRBD1 | TRBV30 | CAWETGVNTEAFF | TGTGCCTGGGAGACAGGGGTTAACACTGAAGCTTTCTTT
. | 13 | TRBJ1-1 | . | TRBV11-2 | CASSWGGSTEAFF | TGTGCCAGCAGCTGGGGGGGGTCCACTGAAGCTTTCTTT
. | 13 | TRBJ1-1 | . | TRBV12-3/TRBV12-4 | CASGQTYGTEAFF | TGTGCCAGCGGACAGACATACGGCACTGAAGCTTTCTTT
. | 14 | TRBJ2-5 | . | TRBV5-4 | CASRRDGGWETQYF | TGTGCCAGCAGGAGGGATGGCGGGTGGGAGACCCAGTACTTC
. | 13 | TRBJ1-2 | TRBD1 | TRBV7-2 | CASSSSGGLGYTF | TGTGCCAGCAGCTCGTCAGGGGGACTTGGCTACACCTTC
. | 20 | TRBJ2-6 | TRBD1 | TRBV15 | CATSSLTTGGRGSGANVLTF | TGTGCCACCAGCAGCCTAACGACAGGGGGGCGGGGGTCTGGGGCCAACGTCCTGACTTTC
. | 15 | TRBJ1-1 | . | TRBV3-1/TRBV3-2 | CASSLKAGGNTEAFF | TGTGCCAGCAGCCTTAAGGCCGGGGGGAACACTGAAGCTTTCTTT
. | 12 | TRBJ1-1 | . | TRBV21-1 | CASSKVRDEAFF | TGTGCCAGCAGCAAAGTGCGGGATGAAGCTTTCTTT
. | 19 | TRBJ2-6 | TRBD1 | TRBV3-1/TRBV3-2 | CASSQWRGTGLFGANVLTF | TGTGCCAGCAGCCAGTGGCGGGGGACAGGGTTGTTTGGGGCCAACGTCCTGACTTTC
. | 14 | TRBJ2-7 | . | TRBV11-2 | CASSLTGRAYEQYF | TGTGCCAGCAGCCTAACAGGGAGAGCCTACGAGCAGTACTTC
. | 13 | TRBJ1-1 | . | TRBV19 | CASSITKNTEAFF | TGTGCCAGTAGTATTACAAAGAACACTGAAGCTTTCTTT
. | 14 | TRBJ1-6 | . | TRBV11-2 | CASSSGGFNSPLHF | TGTGCCAGCAGCTCCGGGGGATTTAATTCACCCCTCCACTTT
once | 14 | TRBJ1-3 | . | TRBV19 | CASSEQGSGNTIYF | TGTGCCAGTAGTGAACAGGGCTCTGGAAACACCATATATTTT
. | 14 | TRBJ2-1 | TRBD2 | TRBV28 | CASWASGGYNEQFF | TGTGCCAGCTGGGCTAGCGGGGGGTACAATGAGCAGTTCTTC
. | 12 | TRBJ2-4 | TRBD1 | TRBV30 | CAWSSGQNIQYF | TGTGCCTGGAGTTCGGGACAGAACATTCAGTACTTC
. | 13 | TRBJ2-3 | . | TRBV19 | CATQISSTDTQYF | TGTGCCACCCAGATATCTAGCACAGATACGCAGTATTTT
. | 12 | TRBJ2-7 | . | TRBV11-3 | CASSGRSYEQYF | TGTGCCAGCAGCGGGCGTAGCTACGAGCAGTACTTC
. | 18 | TRBJ2-2 | TRBD2 | TRBV9 | CASSVDLGLAGRTGELFF | TGTGCCAGCAGCGTAGATTTGGGACTAGCGGGGAGGACCGGGGAGCTGTTTTTT
. | 13 | TRBJ2-3 | . | TRBV7-2 | CATQDPRADTQYF | TGTGCCACCCAAGACCCGAGGGCAGATACGCAGTATTTT
. | 13 | TRBJ1-2 | TRBD1 | TRBV4-3 | CASSRTDRGGYTF | TGCGCCAGCAGCCGGACGGACAGGGGAGGCTACACCTTC
few | 18 | TRBJ1-6 | . | TRBV5-6 | CASSSLVRQGRVNSPLHF | TGTGCCAGCAGCTCTCTCGTCCGTCAGGGGCGAGTGAATTCACCCCTCCACTTT
. | 15 | TRBJ1-2 | . | TRBV19 | CASRGGTPGLYGYTF | TGTGCCAGTCGGGGGGGCACCCCAGGGCTCTATGGCTACACCTTC
. | 17 | TRBJ2-3 | . | TRBV5-4 | CASSLAPGGPDTDTQYF | TGTGCCAGCAGCTTGGCCCCCGGGGGACCTGACACAGATACGCAGTATTTT
. | 15 | TRBJ2-6 | . | TRBV24-1 | CATSDGAPGANVLTF | TGTGCCACCAGTGATGGGGCACCTGGGGCCAACGTCCTGACTTTC
. | 16 | TRBJ1-5 | . | TRBV4-3 | CASSRATGTSNQPQHF | TGCGCCAGCAGCCGAGCCACAGGGACTAGCAATCAGCCCCAGCATTTT
. | 14 | TRBJ1-1 | TRBD1 | TRBV2 | CASSSDRGLTEAFF | TGTGCCAGCAGTTCCGACAGGGGGCTCACTGAAGCTTTCTTT
once | 16 | TRBJ2-1 | TRBD1 | TRBV7-2 | CASSSRTGTARDEQFF | TGTGCCAGCAGCTCGAGGACCGGGACAGCCCGCGATGAGCAGTTCTTC
once | 16 | TRBJ1-1 | TRBD1 | TRBV11-3 | CASSLDLTGANTEAFF | TGTGCCAGCAGCTTAGATTTAACAGGGGCGAACACTGAAGCTTTCTTT
. | 14 | TRBJ2-3 | . | TRBV7-8 | CASSLFAGADTQYF | TGTGCCAGCAGCTTATTCGCGGGGGCGGATACGCAGTATTTT
. | 12 | TRBJ2-5 | . | TRBV6-2/TRBV6-3 | CASSDSGETQYF | TGTGCCAGCAGTGATTCCGGGGAGACCCAGTACTTC
. | 11 | TRBJ1-1 | . | TRBV29-1 | CSGNRDTEAFF | TGCAGCGGGAACAGGGACACTGAAGCTTTCTTT
once | 15 | TRBJ1-2 | . | TRBV18 | CASSRSTEANYGYTF | TGTGCCAGCTCACGTTCGACAGAAGCTAACTATGGCTACACCTTC
. | 16 | TRBJ1-4 | TRBD1 | TRBV14 | CASSQLLGQGNEKLFF | TGTGCCAGCAGCCAGCTTCTTGGACAGGGAAATGAAAAACTGTTTTTT
. | 18 | TRBJ2-6 | TRBD1 | TRBV11-2 | CASSLFRTDRAGANVLTF | TGTGCCAGCAGCCTCTTCCGTACTGACAGGGCTGGGGCCAACGTCCTGACTTTC
. | 15 | TRBJ2-2 | . | TRBV19 | CASSIAGGKVGELFF | TGTGCCAGTAGTATAGCTGGGGGCAAGGTCGGGGAGCTGTTTTTT
. | 14 | TRBJ1-2 | TRBD1 | TRBV9 | CASSVESGGYGYTF | TGTGCCAGCAGCGTAGAGTCAGGGGGATATGGCTACACCTTC
. | 15 | TRBJ1-4 | TRBD1 | TRBV5-1 | CASSWGTGGHEKLFF | TGCGCCAGCAGCTGGGGGACAGGGGGCCATGAAAAACTGTTTTTT
. | 13 | TRBJ1-1 | . | TRBV5-5 | CASSWGINTEAFF | TGTGCCAGCAGCTGGGGCATTAACACTGAAGCTTTCTTT
. | 15 | TRBJ1-3 | TRBD1 | TRBV11-2 | CASSLTGAQGNTIYF | TGTGCCAGCAGCTTAACAGGGGCGCAAGGAAACACCATATATTTT